The rows below give T cell receptor beta chains drawn from one sample of a study of CD8+CD57+ T cells in acquired aplastic anemia. TCRdb re-called the reads with MiXCR, one entry per CDR3 protein. The sample lists fewer than 200,000 distinct CDR3 sequences, 55% to 75% seen once, with over 40% in the top ten. The specimen sequenced was sorted CD4+, CD8+, or CD8+CD57+ T cells (not recorded which) from PBMCs. These receptor sequences come from a human donor in good health. CDR3s include the opening cysteine and the closing phenylalanine or tryptophan. The order of the fields is CDR3 protein, V gene, J gene.

CDR3aa: CSARARYQDEQYF; v_gene: TRBV20-1; j_gene: TRBJ2-7
CDR3aa: CASSQGQWDTRSPLHF; v_gene: TRBV9; j_gene: TRBJ1-6
CDR3aa: CSVDAGGYGLYGYTF; v_gene: TRBV29-1; j_gene: TRBJ1-2
CDR3aa: CSARDPAGLGGIYEQYF; v_gene: TRBV20-1; j_gene: TRBJ2-7
CDR3aa: CASSRTSGSGETQYF; v_gene: TRBV7-2; j_gene: TRBJ2-5
CDR3aa: CAISPGEGTYEQYF; v_gene: TRBV10-3; j_gene: TRBJ2-7
CDR3aa: CASSLGGTSGGEEQYF; v_gene: TRBV7-2; j_gene: TRBJ2-7
CDR3aa: CAIKGVERETQYF; v_gene: TRBV10-3; j_gene: TRBJ2-5
CDR3aa: CASSLAGRHTEAFF; v_gene: TRBV7-9; j_gene: TRBJ1-1
CDR3aa: CASSLVWPGAGGDTGELFF; v_gene: TRBV5-1; j_gene: TRBJ2-2
CDR3aa: CASKVTNTGELFF; v_gene: TRBV2; j_gene: TRBJ2-2
CDR3aa: CSAWGQNEAFF; v_gene: TRBV20-1; j_gene: TRBJ1-1
CDR3aa: CASSAWTSGRAEGSYEQYF; v_gene: TRBV5-1; j_gene: TRBJ2-7
CDR3aa: CASSLAAGNYGYTF; v_gene: TRBV5-1; j_gene: TRBJ1-2
CDR3aa: CASTNEGSNQPQHF; v_gene: TRBV7-3; j_gene: TRBJ1-5
CDR3aa: CASSFGRARGFIYEQYF; v_gene: TRBV27; j_gene: TRBJ2-7
CDR3aa: CASSLRQSLMNTEAFF; v_gene: TRBV5-1; j_gene: TRBJ1-1
CDR3aa: CASSLWGGGGYEQYF; v_gene: TRBV5-6; j_gene: TRBJ2-7
CDR3aa: CASSSALLGTSDEQFF; v_gene: TRBV12-3/TRBV12-4; j_gene: TRBJ2-1
CDR3aa: CASSMLGGQGAGNTIYF; v_gene: TRBV2; j_gene: TRBJ1-3
CDR3aa: CASSFAHRGPSNTEAFF; v_gene: TRBV27; j_gene: TRBJ1-1
CDR3aa: CASSLGRDYGYTF; v_gene: TRBV19; j_gene: TRBJ1-2
CDR3aa: CATSSPSGRNYEQYF; v_gene: TRBV15; j_gene: TRBJ2-7